The TCR beta chain described here comes from a study of CD8 T cells in ankylosing spondylitis. Study-level points and caveats: A motif in TCR beta, a set of under ten highly homologous variants, appeared characteristic of ankylosing spondylitis blood.

This clonotype has ten or more counts. Its antigen is currently unknown. This CDR3 contains 17 residues. Germline CDR1 is SGHRS and CDR2 is YFSETQ. The V and J ends lost 1 base and 0 bases, in that order; junction bases with no gene match: 6. TCRdb reprocessed the 5' RACE reads with MiXCR, giving one entry per CDR3 protein. The table has 450,000 to 550,000 distinct CDR3 sequences, 5.3% seen once. Sequenced material: blood, either unsorted or a sorted T cell fraction (not recorded which). The clonotype was recovered from a male donor with ankylosing spondylitis. The chain combines TRBV5-1 with TRBJ2-1; 8 bases fit TRBD2. The CDR3 nucleotides are TGCGCCAGCAGCTTGCCTAGAAGCGGGAGCTCCTACAATGAGCAGTTCTTC. Translating gives CASSLPRSGSSYNEQFF.